The T cell receptor (beta chain) described here comes from a study of Ad26.COV2.S vaccination and SARS-CoV-2 variants. The wider study: In the COV1001 trial, the donor was in the Ad26.COV2.S arm. Once or twice, 56 days apart, Ad26.COV2.S was delivered intramuscularly.

Libraries were prepared by immunoSEQ multiplex PCR; TCRdb keeps only in-frame clonotypes and omits some of them. Among about 350,000 clones listed, less than 90% were seen once. Treatment in this sample: some 20 received Ad26.COV2.S at low or high dose, single or two shots; about 5 received placebo; per-sample allocation not given. Day 63 after the first injection of vaccine or placebo was the sampling time. Findings and caveats of the study: Individuals receiving vaccine had higher spike-specific TCR breadth than placebo recipients did. CD8+ and CD4+ T cells specific for spike reportedly responded with substantial breadth after vaccination.

As to this clone: Its specificity is not known.

The CDR3 runs to 12 residues. Deletions cut 3 bases from V and 11 bases from J, with 13 bases between. Germline V gene lookup returns CDR1 KGHSH and CDR2 LQKENI. The sequencing used peripheral blood, collected in a trial of Ad26.COV2.S vaccine versus placebo. This TCR derives from a person aged 18-65 years who received the Ad26.COV2.S COVID-19 vaccine or a placebo. The J gene is TRBJ1-1, the V gene TRBV18, with unresolved D. The CDR3 loop reads CASSPEAVAAFF. DNA for the CDR3: TGTGCCAGCTCACCGGAGGCCGTGGCGGCTTTCTTT.